The 5 T cell receptor beta chains below come from one sample, sequenced in a study of patients and donors after allogeneic stem cell transplantation. One entry per CDR3 protein, called by TCRdb with MiXCR from the RT-PCR reads. The sample records about 960,000 distinct CDR3 sequences, roughly 17% being singletons. The specimen was blood, either unsorted or a sorted T cell fraction (not recorded which). Receptors were obtained from a human donor who was either an allogeneic HSCT recipient or a stem cell or donor lymphocyte infusion donor (not recorded which). It is not recorded whose cells these are; they may come from a transplant donor.

V is TRBV11-2 and J is TRBJ1-4; no reliable D call. CDR3 size: 15 residues. With 5 bases removed from V and 5 bases from J, the gap between germline ends came to 15 bases. Germline values: CDR1 SGHAT, CDR2 FQNNGV. The CDR3, as DNA: TGTGCCAGCAGCGCTGGCCAAGGGATGAATGAAAAACTGTTTTTT. It specifies CASSAGQGMNEKLFF. Looking up the rest from reference TRBV11-2 and TRBJ1-4 gives the full variable domain: EAGVAQSPRYKIIEKRQSVAFWCNPISGHATLYWYQQILGQGPKLLIQFQNNGVVDDSQLPKDRFSAERLKGVDSTLKIQPAKLEDSAVYLCASSAGQGMNEKLFFGSGTQLSVL.

This clonotype was counted at least ten times. The V gene is TRBV9, the J gene TRBJ1-2; 10 bases match TRBD1. Germline V gives CDR1 SGDLS, CDR2 YYNGEE. With 4 bases clipped from V and 2 bases from J, the junction kept 5 bases outside the gene matches. This CDR3 is 15 amino acids long. The CDR3: CASSPRQGANYGYTF. CDR3 nucleotide sequence: TGTGCCAGCAGCCCTCGACAGGGGGCGAACTATGGCTACACCTTC.

V is TRBV27 and J is TRBJ2-4, with 7 bases aligning to TRBD2. Germline V gene data show CDR1 as MNHEY and CDR2 as SMNVEV (reference sequence). The junction had 6 bases not matched to a gene; V was cut back by 5 bases and J by 8 bases. CDR3 length: 13 amino acids. CDR3 nucleotides: TGTGCCAGCAGTGGCGGGACTATGCACATTCAGTACTTC. Residues: CASSGGTMHIQYF.

This clonotype was seen ten or more times. The gene calls are TRBV7-2 and TRBJ1-5; the D is unclear. The germline V and J ends were trimmed by 5 bases and 4 bases, with 9 bases remaining between them. The CDR3 extends over 13 amino acids. Germline values: CDR1 SGHTA, CDR2 FQGNSA. This CDR3 reads CASSPRVNQPQHF. The CDR3 DNA reads as TGTGCCAGCAGCCCTCGAGTAAATCAGCCCCAGCATTTT.

This clonotype was seen many times. At one end, the junction sequence differs from germline, possibly due to a read error. The J gene is TRBJ2-7, the V gene TRBV5-1; D remains ambiguous. This CDR3 has 14 amino acids. Germline CDR1 reads SGHRS; CDR2 reads YFSETQ. In nucleotides, the CDR3 is TGTGCCAGCAGTTTACGAAGCAGCTCCTACGAGCAGTACTTC. It is translated as CASSLRSSSYEQYF.